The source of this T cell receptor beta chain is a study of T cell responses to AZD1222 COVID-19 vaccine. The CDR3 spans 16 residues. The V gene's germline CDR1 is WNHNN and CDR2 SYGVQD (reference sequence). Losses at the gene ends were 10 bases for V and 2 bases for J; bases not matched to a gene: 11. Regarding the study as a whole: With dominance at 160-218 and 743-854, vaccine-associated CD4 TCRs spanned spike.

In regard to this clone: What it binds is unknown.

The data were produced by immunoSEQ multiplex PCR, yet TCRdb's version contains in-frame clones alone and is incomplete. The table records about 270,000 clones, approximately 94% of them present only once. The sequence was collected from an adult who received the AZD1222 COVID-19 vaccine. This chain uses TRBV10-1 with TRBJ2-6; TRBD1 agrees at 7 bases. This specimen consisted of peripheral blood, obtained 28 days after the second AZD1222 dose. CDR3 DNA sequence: TGCGCCACCAAGACAGGGATGATCGCTGGGGCCAACGTCCTGACTTTC. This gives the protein CATKTGMIAGANVLTF.